These 30 T cell receptor beta chains were all obtained from the same sample, sequenced in a study of blood T cell repertoires in COVID-19. The assay was immunoSEQ multiplex PCR, and TCRdb's table has in-frame clones only and misses some. The sample consists of hundreds of thousands of clones, 80% to 90% of them appearing once. Sequenced: PBMCs or T cells enriched from blood (not recorded which). Source of these receptors: a man aged 25-40 years who had recovered from COVID-19.

The V call is TRBV19, the J call TRBJ2-5; 7 bases map to TRBD2. Germline values: CDR1 LNHDA, CDR2 SQIVND (reference sequence). The CDR3 loop spans 13 amino acids. Unmatched junction bases numbered 4, after V lost 5 bases and J lost 4 bases. The CDR3 here is CASSGGEGETQYF. The CDR3 bases are TGTGCCAGTAGTGGAGGGGAGGGAGAGACCCAGTACTTC. The entire variable domain, with the rest obtained from reference TRBV19 and TRBJ2-5, is as follows: DGGITQSPKYLFRKEGQNVTLSCEQNLNHDAMYWYRQDPGQGLRLIYYSQIVNDFQKGDIAEGYSVSREKKESFPLTVTSAQKNPTAFYLCASSGGEGETQYFGPGTRLLVL.

The CDR3 nucleotides are TGTGCCAGCAGCCATAGCGGGGACGTTGAGCAGTTCTTC. Residues: CASSHSGDVEQFF. This chain uses TRBV5-4 with TRBJ2-1, with 8 bases identical to TRBD2. V lost 4 bases to trimming and J lost 9 bases; unmatched junction nucleotides: 6. The CDR3 runs to 13 residues. Germline values: CDR1 SGHNT, CDR2 YYREEE (reference sequence).

This clone was seen just once. V is TRBV4-2 and J is TRBJ2-7; the match to TRBD2 covers 10 bases. The trim removed 6 bases at V and 6 bases at J, leaving 8 bases unmatched. The germline V gene has CDR1 LGHNA and CDR2 YNFKEQ. The CDR3 has 14 amino acids. The CDR3 is CASRGELAGSEQYF. The CDR3 nucleotides read TGTGCCAGCAGAGGGGAACTAGCGGGAAGCGAGCAGTACTTC.

The chain joins TRBV2 to TRBJ1-5, with D hard to call. Germline CDR1 SNHLY, CDR2 FYNNEI. The CDR3 spans 12 residues. V was cut by 4 bases and J by 4 bases, with 5 bases left in between. The CDR3 DNA reads TGTGCCAGCAGTGCGGAGAATCAGCCCCAGCATTTT. Its protein product is CASSAENQPQHF.

The V gene is TRBV30, the J gene TRBJ2-1; possibly TRBD2 for D (6 bases). Germline CDR1 and CDR2: GTSNPN and SVGIG (reference sequence). This CDR3 has 14 amino acids. The V end lost 2 bases, the J end lost 12 bases, and 20 bases lay between the germline ends. CDR3 sequence (DNA): TGTGCCTGGAGTCATACCGGGACTTCGCTTGGGCAGTTCTTC. It codes for CAWSHTGTSLGQFF.

This clone was observed once. This chain connects TRBV4-1 to TRBJ2-1, with TRBD2 matching 11 bases. Germline CDR1 and CDR2: MGHRA and YSYEKL. Trimming cost V 0 bases and J 6 bases; bases outside gene matches: 7. The CDR3 loop spans 17 amino acids. The CDR3 DNA reads TGCGCCAGCAGCCAAGATCTGGGGACTAGCGGCATCAATGAGCAGTTCTTC. This codes for CASSQDLGTSGINEQFF.

The chain employs TRBV28 and TRBJ1-5; 8 bases fit TRBD1. V shed 3 bases and J 5 bases; nucleotides not matched to a gene: 3. The germline gives CDR1 MDHEN, CDR2 SYDVKM. CDR3 length: 14 residues. Written as DNA, the CDR3 is TGTGCCAGCAGTTTTCAGGACAGGGATCAGCCCCAGCATTTT. Protein: CASSFQDRDQPQHF.

This sequence joins TRBV10-3 and TRBJ2-7; D perhaps matches TRBD1 (6 bases). The CDR3 consists of 15 residues. The ends were cut back, 0 bases at V and 0 bases at J, with 9 bases in the middle. Germline V gene sequence: CDR1 ENHRY, CDR2 SYGVKD. The DNA of the CDR3 is TGTGCCATCAGTGAGTCCGGGACACCCTCCTACGAGCAGTACTTC. The encoded protein is CAISESGTPSYEQYF.

This clone was seen once. V is TRBV3-1 (or the pseudogene TRBV3-2) and J is TRBJ1-1; D gene uncertain. The length of the CDR3 is 11 residues. Germline V gene data show CDR1 as LGHDT and CDR2 as YNNKEL (reference sequence). The V gene lost 4 bases and the J gene lost 8 bases, with 8 bases spanning the gap. The CDR3 sequence is CASSLAAEAFF. CDR3 sequence (DNA): TGTGCCAGCAGCCTCGCGGCAGAAGCTTTCTTT.

V and J are TRBV21-1 and TRBJ1-1; the tabulated D call, TRBD1, remains unverified against the DNA. TRBV21-1 has pseudogene status. CDR3 size: 20 residues. In DNA form, the CDR3 reads TGTGCCAGCAAAGCTACAGGGGTTAATACCCCTATCGGGGAGTCCACTGAAGCTTTCTTT. It specifies CASKATGVNTPIGESTEAFF.

This clone came up once. The chain has TRBV6-5 and TRBJ2-2; no clear D gene. There are 16 residues in the CDR3. Germline-derived CDR1 and CDR2 are MNHEY and SVGAGI. Trimming took 2 bases from V and 2 from J, leaving 12 bases between them. The CDR3 reads CASSYDGPPNTGELFF. In DNA form, the CDR3 reads TGTGCCAGCAGTTACGATGGGCCCCCAAACACCGGGGAGCTGTTTTTT.

V usage is TRBV12-3 or TRBV12-4 and J usage is TRBJ2-4; 7 bases match TRBD1. This CDR3 has 11 amino acids. The junction had 2 bases not matched to a gene; V was cut back by 8 bases and J by 7 bases. In DNA form, the CDR3 reads TGTGCCAGCCCACAGGGGAACATTCAGTACTTC. Translated, it gives CASPQGNIQYF.

The chain carries TRBV5-5 and TRBJ2-5; D might be TRBD2 (6 bases). This CDR3 is 13 amino acids long. CDR1 and CDR2 (germline): SGHKS, YYEKEE (reference sequence). V was clipped by 4 bases and J by 3 bases, with 10 bases between them. CDR3 sequence reads: CASSRSGEETQYF. The CDR3 bases are TGTGCCAGCAGCAGATCGGGGGAAGAGACCCAGTACTTC.

The rearrangement joins TRBV3-1 (or the pseudogene TRBV3-2) to TRBJ1-5, with D possibly TRBD1 on 6 matching bases. The CDR3 sequence is 15 residues long. Deletions cut 4 bases from V and 0 bases from J, with 10 bases between. Germline values: CDR1 LGHDT, CDR2 YNNKEL (reference sequence). CDR3 in DNA: TGTGCCAGCAGCCGGGACACATATAGCAATCAGCCCCAGCATTTT. As protein: CASSRDTYSNQPQHF.

The rearrangement links TRBV6-5 to TRBJ1-3; TRBD1 matches at 8 bases. Per germline, CDR1 MNHEY and CDR2 SVGAGI. The CDR3 is 15 amino acids. V dropped 0 bases and J dropped 6; count of bases not matched to a gene: 4. The CDR3 loop reads CASSYSSDRANTIYF. The CDR3 nucleotides read TGTGCCAGCAGTTACTCTTCGGACAGGGCAAACACCATATATTTT.

The chain employs TRBV9 and TRBJ1-5; 7 bases fit TRBD1. The CDR3 is 15 amino acids. V shed 3 bases and J 5 bases; nucleotides not matched to a gene: 8. CDR1 is SGDLS and CDR2 is YYNGEE in the germline V gene. The CDR3 is CASSGSRDSYQPQHF. The CDR3 DNA reads TGTGCCAGCAGCGGATCCCGGGACAGTTATCAGCCCCAGCATTTT.

The chain carries TRBV18 and TRBJ1-1; the D is unclear. Trimming cost V 2 bases and J 3 bases, with 13 bases left between them. The germline V gene encodes CDR1 KGHSH and CDR2 LQKENI. CDR3 length: 15 amino acids. The DNA for the CDR3 is TGTGCCAGCTCACCATTTTCACAGCCAGACACTGAAGCTTTCTTT. This translates into CASSPFSQPDTEAFF.

The chain has TRBV7-9 and TRBJ1-4, with TRBD1 matching 9 bases. From germline, CDR1 is SEHNR and CDR2 FQNEAQ (reference sequence). This CDR3 region has 15 residues. V trimming: 5 bases; J trimming: 7 bases; junction bases outside the gene matches: 8. The CDR3 DNA reads TGTGCCAGCAGCGATAACAGGGGGCGCATTGAAAAACTGTTTTTT. Translation: CASSDNRGRIEKLFF. Based on the CDR3 plus reference TRBV7-9 and TRBJ1-4, the full variable domain is DTGVSQNPRHKITKRGQNVTFRCDPISEHNRLYWYRQTLGQGPEFLTYFQNEAQLEKSRLLSDRFSAERPKGSFSTLEIQRTEQGDSAMYLCASSDNRGRIEKLFFGSGTQLSVL.

The J gene is TRBJ2-1, the V gene TRBV5-1; 7 positions agree with TRBD2. The ends lost 0 bases at V and 2 bases at J; junction bases unmatched: 2. The CDR3 contains 15 residues. Germline CDR1 SGHRS, CDR2 YFSETQ. Here the CDR3 DNA reads TGCGCCAGCAGCTTGGGTAGCGGGCCCTACAATGAGCAGTTCTTC. Encoded protein: CASSLGSGPYNEQFF.

The chain combines TRBV5-1 with TRBJ1-1; tentatively, D is TRBD1 (5 bases). Germline CDR1 reads SGHRS; CDR2 reads YFSETQ. There are 15 residues in the CDR3. With 0 bases removed from V and 3 bases from J, the gap between germline ends came to 12 bases. The CDR3 protein is CASSLEGREYTEAFF. CDR3 nucleotide sequence: TGCGCCAGCAGCTTGGAGGGCAGGGAATACACTGAAGCTTTCTTT.

The chain links TRBV7-7 to TRBJ2-2, with a weak D call TRBD2 (6 bases). The CDR3 consists of 17 residues. Germline CDR1 and CDR2: SSHAT and FNYEAQ (reference sequence). V lost 5 bases and J lost 6, with 22 bases in between. CDR3 protein: CASSHLGSGTPAGELFF. CDR3 sequence (DNA): TGTGCCAGCAGCCACTTGGGCTCCGGGACTCCTGCCGGGGAGCTGTTTTTT.

This rearrangement joins TRBV6-6 to TRBJ2-3; 9 bases fit TRBD2. Germline V gene lookup returns CDR1 MNHNY and CDR2 SVGAGI (reference sequence). V was pared by 11 bases and J by 0 bases, with 6 bases of the junction left unmatched. This CDR3 contains 14 residues. The CDR3, as DNA: TGTGCCGCGGGGGGGGGAGGGAGCACAGATACGCAGTATTTT. Amino acids: CAAGGGGSTDTQYF.

The J gene is TRBJ2-3, the V gene TRBV28, with 10 bases identical to TRBD1. CDR3 length: 15 residues. Germline CDR1 is MDHEN and CDR2 is SYDVKM. V lost 6 bases to trimming and J lost 2 bases; unmatched junction nucleotides: 5. Here the CDR3 DNA reads TGTGCCAGCAGACCGGGGACAGGGGTCACAGATACGCAGTATTTT. Its translation is CASRPGTGVTDTQYF.

The chain recombines TRBV5-1 with TRBJ2-7, with 9 nucleotides matching TRBD2. Germline trimming cut 0 bases from V and 2 bases from J; bases unmatched to any gene: 6. Per germline, CDR1 SGHRS and CDR2 YFSETQ. The CDR3 covers 16 residues. The CDR3 coding sequence is TGCGCCAGCAGCTTGGAGATTAGCGGGAGCGCCTACGAGCAGTACTTC. Protein: CASSLEISGSAYEQYF.

The chain uses TRBV5-1 and TRBJ1-4; a weak D match, TRBD1 (6 bases). The V and J ends lost 0 bases and 12 bases respectively, with 18 bases between them. From germline, CDR1 is SGHRS and CDR2 YFSETQ. The CDR3 sequence is 15 residues long. CDR3 sequence: CASSLGDKAPLELFF. In DNA form, the CDR3 reads TGCGCCAGCAGCTTGGGGGACAAGGCCCCTTTGGAACTGTTTTTT.

This chain links TRBV7-3 with TRBJ2-1; D may be TRBD2 (5 bases). This CDR3 has 15 residues. V lost 1 base, J lost 3 bases, and 10 bases lay in between. The germline V gene has CDR1 SGHTA and CDR2 FQGTGA. The CDR3 coding sequence is TGTGCCAGCAGCTTAAGTGGACTTAGCTACAATGAGCAGTTCTTC. It translates to CASSLSGLSYNEQFF.

The gene calls are TRBV28 and TRBJ1-6; TRBD1 matches at 8 bases. The CDR3 is 15 residues long. With V trimmed by 7 bases and J by 5 bases, 7 bases remained unmatched. Germline CDR1 reads MDHEN; CDR2 reads SYDVKM. CDR3 sequence: CASIPQDRDNSPLHF. CDR3 DNA: TGTGCCAGCATCCCGCAGGACAGGGATAATTCACCCCTCCACTTT.

This clone was detected only once. This chain joins TRBV11-2 and TRBJ2-7; 8 nucleotides align to TRBD2. Germline CDR1 SGHAT, CDR2 FQNNGV. This CDR3 region has 13 residues. Trimming removed 2 bases from V and 7 bases from J; junction bases left unmatched: 4. The CDR3 spells CASSLKAGEEQYF. CDR3 sequence (DNA): TGTGCCAGCAGCTTAAAAGCGGGAGAAGAGCAGTACTTC.

This sequence joins TRBV7-9 and TRBJ2-2; D possibly corresponds to TRBD1 (6 bases). This CDR3 spans 16 amino acids. V was shortened by 5 bases and J by 6 bases, with 19 bases between the two germline ends. Germline loops: CDR1 SEHNR, CDR2 FQNEAQ (reference sequence). CDR3 sequence reads: CASSHTGTSLPGELFF. Here the CDR3 DNA reads TGTGCCAGCAGCCATACCGGGACATCTCTACCCGGGGAGCTGTTTTTT. Variable domain in full (rest from reference TRBV7-9 and TRBJ2-2): DTGVSQNPRHKITKRGQNVTFRCDPISEHNRLYWYRQTLGQGPEFLTYFQNEAQLEKSRLLSDRFSAERPKGSFSTLEIQRTEQGDSAMYLCASSHTGTSLPGELFFGEGSRLTVL.

The chain is built from TRBV5-1 and TRBJ2-7; 12 bases line up with TRBD1. Germline values: CDR1 SGHRS, CDR2 YFSETQ. This CDR3 is 16 amino acids long. The trim removed 0 bases at V and 5 bases at J, leaving 6 bases unmatched. The CDR3: CASSLATGTGGNEQYF. The CDR3 region has the DNA TGCGCCAGCAGCTTGGCCACCGGGACAGGGGGCAACGAGCAGTACTTC.